These T cell receptor beta chains were read from a single sample in a study of blood T cells in healthy people across ages. TCRdb re-called the 5' RACE reads through MiXCR, storing one row per CDR3 protein. Of 1.4 million to 1.5 million distinct CDR3 sequences in the sample, approximately 38% were seen once. The sample taken for sequencing was blood. These receptor sequences come from a young woman in good health. Both conserved end residues are part of each CDR3. Each record gives: CDR3 length, D gene, V gene, CDR3 protein. D genes are given only for firm matches.

>14|-|TRBV7-2
CASSRRDGEETQYF
>16|-|TRBV7-9
CASSPLTSFAYNEQFF
>14|TRBD2|TRBV6-2/TRBV6-3
CASSCSTSYNIQYF
>18|TRBD2|TRBV4-2
CASSQGLSGRAGGDTQYF
>14|TRBD1|TRBV5-1
CASSLGQIYNEQFF
>18|-|TRBV4-1
CASSQWVQSQGRDYGYTF
>15|TRBD2|TRBV7-2
CASSLPSGSYHEQYF
>15|-|TRBV20-1
CSARDDQGWQETQYF
>14|-|TRBV5-6
CATAVSGSSYEQYF
>17|-|TRBV4-1
CASSQDLAVGPNNEQFF
>15|TRBD2|TRBV7-9
CVSSWGSGGYSEQFF
>15|-|TRBV12-3/TRBV12-4
CASRPQGFYTGELFF
>12|-|TRBV2
CASENPGVSGTF
>11|-|TRBV2
CASSEASEQYF
>15|TRBD1|TRBV12-3/TRBV12-4
CASRPSGTESSPLHF
>15|-|TRBV29-1
CSVEGTDGTGYGYTF
>18|-|TRBV6-5
CASSYSSRQGPPESEAFF
>13|-|TRBV5-1
CASSLEGNTEAFF
>16|TRBD1|TRBV5-5
CASSSRDRDFTDTQYF
>14|TRBD2|TRBV20-1
CSAVTSGVSYEQYF
>17|TRBD2|TRBV4-1
CASSQAVASGPEETQYF
>15|-|TRBV6-5
CASSYGSAYPYEQYF
>14|-|TRBV4-2
CASSQEQRPNEQYF
>15|-|TRBV11-2
CASSLAAQGDTEAFF
>16|TRBD2|TRBV5-1
CASSSMSGASYNEQFF
>15|TRBD2|TRBV7-2
CASSLVSGTAGEQYF
>14|-|TRBV20-1
CSARELATYNEQFF
>12|-|TRBV12-3/TRBV12-4
CASSFGTEEAFF
>13|-|TRBV4-2
CASSQGSAYEQYF
>15|-|TRBV7-2
CASSLNPGQTNEQYF
>13|-|TRBV2
CATLRGANYGYTF
>15|TRBD1|TRBV7-6
CASSPDRDGNQPQHF
>14|-|TRBV7-9
CASSARGSGDTQYF
>15|-|TRBV7-8
CASSAEPGGRLEQYF
>15|TRBD1|TRBV7-6
CASSPAGTDNSPLHF
>15|-|TRBV7-3
CASSLEGTPGDEQYF
>13|TRBD1|TRBV29-1
CSVRDRETDTQYF
>11|TRBD1|TRBV2
CASRSPGTAFF
>15|TRBD1|TRBV24-1
CATSDFQGAGETQYF
>14|-|TRBV5-1
CASSPGLMGHEQFF
>13|-|TRBV3-1
CASSLGVKYEQYF
>17|TRBD2|TRBV20-1
CSAGLAGSLTSTDTQYF
>15|-|TRBV29-1
CSVENSESPYNEQFF
>17|-|TRBV6-6
CASSYWGTQGTRNIQYF
>15|-|TRBV28
CASSYPGHSNSPLHF
>15|TRBD1|TRBV5-1
CASSLMTGYEETQYF
>15|-|TRBV3-1
CASSQDRRIYNEQYF
>15|-|TRBV5-1
CVSSLGTDRNQPQHF
>16|TRBD1|TRBV27
CASSPRGQGGSRGYTF
>18|TRBD2|TRBV4-1
CASSQTSLAEITTDTQYF
>16|-|TRBV7-2
CASSSLPSRGPYEQFF
>14|-|TRBV4-1
CASSQGTLAGEQYF
>13|-|TRBV5-1
CASSLGRLGEQYF
>16|TRBD1|TRBV5-1
CASSYAGDRSYNEQFF
>12|-|TRBV20-1
CSARLIRAGYTF